This T cell receptor beta chain is from a study of blood T cell repertoires in COVID-19. Study summary: The origin of the acute and convalescent COVID-19 samples was the United States, Italy and Spain. T cells, B-cell-depleted T cells, or PBMCs supplied cDNA or gDNA.

This CDR3 is built from 17 residues. V dropped 0 bases and J dropped 6 bases, with 17 bases sitting between them. Per germline, CDR1 SGHVS and CDR2 FNYEAQ. In the study's own analysis: Amplification of reference gene primers provided the estimated nucleated cell counts. Sequencing used immunoSEQ multiplex PCR; TCRdb keeps in-frame clones, though not all of them. V and J calls and clone size are those listed in that table; D and trimming were worked out from the DNA. The sample shows some 320,000 clones, about 87% of them seen only once. V is TRBV7-6 and J is TRBJ2-2; a possible D gene is TRBD2 (5 bases). The sequenced sample consisted of peripheral blood. The clonotype comes from a woman aged 45-59 years who had recovered from COVID-19. The CDR3: CASSLAIGLAKPGELFF. For the CDR3, the DNA is TGTGCCAGCAGCTTAGCGATAGGGCTAGCCAAACCCGGGGAGCTGTTTTTT.